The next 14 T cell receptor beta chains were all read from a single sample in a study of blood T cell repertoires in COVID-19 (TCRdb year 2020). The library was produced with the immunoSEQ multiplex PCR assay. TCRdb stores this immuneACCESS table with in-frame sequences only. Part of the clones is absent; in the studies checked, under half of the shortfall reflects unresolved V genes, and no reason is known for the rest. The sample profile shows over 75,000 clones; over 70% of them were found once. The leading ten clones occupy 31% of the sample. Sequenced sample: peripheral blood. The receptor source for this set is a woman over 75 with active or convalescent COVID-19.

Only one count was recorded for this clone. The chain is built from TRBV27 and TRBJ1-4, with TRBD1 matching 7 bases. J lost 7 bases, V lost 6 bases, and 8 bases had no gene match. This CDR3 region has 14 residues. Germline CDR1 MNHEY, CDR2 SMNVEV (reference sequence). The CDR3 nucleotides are TGTGCCAGCAGCAGGGGGGCTCTGGGTGAAAAACTGTTTTTT. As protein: CASSRGALGEKLFF.

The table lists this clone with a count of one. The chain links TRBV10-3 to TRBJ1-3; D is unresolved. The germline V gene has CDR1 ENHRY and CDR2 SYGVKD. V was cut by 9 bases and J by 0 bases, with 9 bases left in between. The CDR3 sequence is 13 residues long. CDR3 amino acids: CAIKESSGNTIYF. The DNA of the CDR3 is TGTGCCATTAAAGAGAGCTCTGGAAACACCATATATTTT.

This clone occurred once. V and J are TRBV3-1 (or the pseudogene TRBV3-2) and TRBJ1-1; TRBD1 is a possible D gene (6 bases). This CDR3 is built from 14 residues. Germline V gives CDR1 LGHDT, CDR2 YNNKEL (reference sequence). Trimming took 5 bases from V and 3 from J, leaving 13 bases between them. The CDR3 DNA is TGTGCCAGCAGCGATACCGGGACACACACTGAAGCTTTCTTT. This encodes CASSDTGTHTEAFF.

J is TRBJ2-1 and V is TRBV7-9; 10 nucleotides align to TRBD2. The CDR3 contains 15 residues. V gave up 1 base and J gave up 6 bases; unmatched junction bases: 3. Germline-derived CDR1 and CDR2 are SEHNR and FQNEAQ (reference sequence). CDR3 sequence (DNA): TGTGCCAGCAGCTTAGTTCTAGCGGGGGTCAATGAGCAGTTCTTC. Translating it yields CASSLVLAGVNEQFF.

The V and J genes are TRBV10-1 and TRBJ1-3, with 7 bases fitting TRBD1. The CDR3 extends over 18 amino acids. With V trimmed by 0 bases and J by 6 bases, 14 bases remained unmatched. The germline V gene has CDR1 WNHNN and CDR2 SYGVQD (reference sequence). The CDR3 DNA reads TGCGCCAGCAGTGAGTCAATAATAGGGGGCGGCCTAGTAAACACCATATATTTT. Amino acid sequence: CASSESIIGGGLVNTIYF.

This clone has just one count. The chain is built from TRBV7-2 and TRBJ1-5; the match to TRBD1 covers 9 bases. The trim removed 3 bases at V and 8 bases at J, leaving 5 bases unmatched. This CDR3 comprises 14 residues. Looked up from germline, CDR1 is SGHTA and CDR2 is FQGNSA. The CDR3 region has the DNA TGTGCCAGCAGCTTCTGGGGACAGGGAAAGCCCCAGCATTTT. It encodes CASSFWGQGKPQHF.

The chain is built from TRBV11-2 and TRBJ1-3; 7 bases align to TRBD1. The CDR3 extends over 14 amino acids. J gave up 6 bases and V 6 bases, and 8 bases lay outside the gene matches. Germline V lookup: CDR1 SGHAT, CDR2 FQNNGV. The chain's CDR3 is CASRWPGQTNTIYF. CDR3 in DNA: TGTGCCAGCAGGTGGCCGGGACAGACAAACACCATATATTTT. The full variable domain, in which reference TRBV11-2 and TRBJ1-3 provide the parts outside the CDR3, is EAGVAQSPRYKIIEKRQSVAFWCNPISGHATLYWYQQILGQGPKLLIQFQNNGVVDDSQLPKDRFSAERLKGVDSTLKIQPAKLEDSAVYLCASRWPGQTNTIYFGEGSWLTVV.

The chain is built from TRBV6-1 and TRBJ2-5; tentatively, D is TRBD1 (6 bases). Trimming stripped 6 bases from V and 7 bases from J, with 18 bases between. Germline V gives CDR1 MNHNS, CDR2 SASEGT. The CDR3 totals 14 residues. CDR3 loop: CASSLPAGEATQYF. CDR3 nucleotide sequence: TGTGCCAGCAGCCTCCCTGCAGGGGAAGCGACCCAGTACTTC.

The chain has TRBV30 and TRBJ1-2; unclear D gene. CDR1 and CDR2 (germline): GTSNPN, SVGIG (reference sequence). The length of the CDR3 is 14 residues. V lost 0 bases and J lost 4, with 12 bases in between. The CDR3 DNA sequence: TGTGCCTGGAGTGTAGGAGGGAAATCCTATGGCTACACCTTC. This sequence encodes CAWSVGGKSYGYTF.

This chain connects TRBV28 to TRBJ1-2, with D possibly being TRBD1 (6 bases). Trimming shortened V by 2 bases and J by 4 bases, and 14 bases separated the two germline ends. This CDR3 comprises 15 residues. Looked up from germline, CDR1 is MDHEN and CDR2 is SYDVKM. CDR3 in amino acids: CASSLLRGPTYGYTF. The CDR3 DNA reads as TGTGCCAGCAGTTTACTCAGGGGTCCCACCTATGGCTACACCTTC.

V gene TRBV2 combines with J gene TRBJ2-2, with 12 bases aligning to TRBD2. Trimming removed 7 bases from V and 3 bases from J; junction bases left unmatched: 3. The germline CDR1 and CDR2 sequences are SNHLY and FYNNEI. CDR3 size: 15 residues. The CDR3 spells CASMRTSGDTGELFF. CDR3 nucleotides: TGTGCCAGCATGAGGACTAGCGGGGACACCGGGGAGCTGTTTTTT.

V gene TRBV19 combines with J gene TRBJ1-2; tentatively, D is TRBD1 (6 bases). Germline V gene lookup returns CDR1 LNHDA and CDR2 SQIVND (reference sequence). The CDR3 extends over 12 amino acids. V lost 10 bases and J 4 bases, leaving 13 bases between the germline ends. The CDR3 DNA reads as TGTGCCACCCGGACAGATATCTATGGCTACACCTTC. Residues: CATRTDIYGYTF.

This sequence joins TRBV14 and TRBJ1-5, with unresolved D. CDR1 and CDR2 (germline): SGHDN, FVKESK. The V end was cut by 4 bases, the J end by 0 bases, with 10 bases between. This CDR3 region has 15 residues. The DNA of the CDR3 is TGTGCCAGCAGCCGGGTCGGGTATAGCAATCAGCCCCAGCATTTT. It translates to CASSRVGYSNQPQHF.

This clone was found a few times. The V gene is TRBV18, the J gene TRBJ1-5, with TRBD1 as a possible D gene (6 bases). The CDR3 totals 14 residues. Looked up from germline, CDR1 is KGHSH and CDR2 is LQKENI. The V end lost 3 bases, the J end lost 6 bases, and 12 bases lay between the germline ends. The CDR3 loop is CASSPGGAGQPQHF. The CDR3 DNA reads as TGTGCCAGCTCACCGGGGGGGGCAGGTCAGCCCCAGCATTTT. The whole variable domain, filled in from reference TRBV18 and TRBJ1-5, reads NAGVMQNPRHLVRRRGQEARLRCSPMKGHSHVYWYRQLPEEGLKFMVYLQKENIIDESGMPKERFSAEFPKEGPSILRIQQVVRGDSAAYFCASSPGGAGQPQHFGDGTRLSIL.